The rows below give T cell receptor beta chains drawn from one sample of a study of beta chain features in type 1 diabetes. Sequencing used immunoSEQ multiplex PCR; TCRdb keeps in-frame clones, though not all of them. This table has approximately 300,000 clones, approximately 10% appearing once. The sample taken for sequencing was naive CD4+ T cells from blood. These receptor sequences come from a young woman in good health. Both conserved end residues are part of each CDR3. A D gene is named only where the DNA matches it firmly. Clone size is not always given. Where it is, it says once, few, many or a class for expanded clones.

CDR3 protein: CASSLGQVTDTQYF
CDR3 DNA: TGTGCCAGCAGCTTGGGACAGGTCACAGATACGCAGTATTTT
clone size: few
D gene: -
J gene: TRBJ2-3
V gene: TRBV5-4

CDR3 protein: CASRLGLAGNNEQFF
CDR3 DNA: TGTGCCAGCAGATTGGGACTAGCGGGTAACAATGAGCAGTTCTTC
clone size: few
D gene: TRBD2
J gene: TRBJ2-1
V gene: TRBV2

CDR3 protein: CASSFEAGGDTEAFF
CDR3 DNA: TGTGCCAGCAGTTTCGAGGCAGGGGGCGACACTGAAGCTTTCTTT
clone size: -
D gene: TRBD1
J gene: TRBJ1-1
V gene: TRBV7-4

CDR3 protein: CASSDNNEQYF
CDR3 DNA: TGTGCCAGCAGTGACAATAACGAGCAGTACTTC
clone size: -
D gene: -
J gene: TRBJ2-7
V gene: TRBV6-5

CDR3 protein: CASSGFSGRTQETQYF
CDR3 DNA: TGTGCCAGCAGTGGATTTAGCGGGAGGACTCAAGAGACCCAGTACTTC
clone size: few
D gene: TRBD2
J gene: TRBJ2-5
V gene: TRBV27

CDR3 protein: CASSQDGYNEQFF
CDR3 DNA: TGTGCCAGCAGCCAAGACGGGTACAATGAGCAGTTCTTC
clone size: few
D gene: -
J gene: TRBJ2-1
V gene: TRBV5-4

CDR3 protein: CASSKDRGRTEAFF
CDR3 DNA: TGTGCCAGCAGCAAAGACAGGGGGCGCACTGAAGCTTTCTTT
clone size: few
D gene: -
J gene: TRBJ1-1
V gene: TRBV21-1

CDR3 protein: CASSALAGGGNEQFF
CDR3 DNA: TGTGCCAGCAGCGCATTAGCGGGTGGGGGCAATGAGCAGTTCTTC
clone size: few
D gene: TRBD2
J gene: TRBJ2-1
V gene: TRBV9

CDR3 protein: CASSVVTGTGELFF
CDR3 DNA: TGTGCCAGCAGCGTAGTCACAGGGACCGGGGAGCTGTTTTTT
clone size: -
D gene: -
J gene: TRBJ2-2
V gene: TRBV9

CDR3 protein: CASSPVQRGAVFEQYF
CDR3 DNA: TGTGCCAGCTCACCAGTACAGCGGGGCGCAGTATTCGAGCAGTACTTC
clone size: few
D gene: TRBD2
J gene: TRBJ2-7
V gene: TRBV18

CDR3 protein: CASSFGLAGEQYF
CDR3 DNA: TGTGCCAGCAGTTTTGGACTAGCGGGAGAGCAGTACTTC
clone size: -
D gene: TRBD2
J gene: TRBJ2-7
V gene: TRBV25-1

CDR3 protein: CASTKLGGGHTEAFF
CDR3 DNA: TGTGCCAGCACCAAGTTAGGGGGGGGGCACACTGAAGCTTTCTTT
clone size: -
D gene: -
J gene: TRBJ1-1
V gene: TRBV28

CDR3 protein: CASRGTGWNTEAFF
CDR3 DNA: TGTGCCAGCAGGGGGACAGGGTGGAACACTGAAGCTTTCTTT
clone size: few
D gene: TRBD1
J gene: TRBJ1-1
V gene: TRBV28

CDR3 protein: CASSPAGEGQYF
CDR3 DNA: TGTGCCAGCAGCCCCGCGGGAGAGGGGCAGTATTTT
clone size: -
D gene: TRBD2
J gene: TRBJ2-3
V gene: TRBV9

CDR3 protein: CASSVALGLAGQETQYF
CDR3 DNA: TGTGCCAGCAGCGTAGCTTTGGGACTAGCGGGGCAAGAGACCCAGTACTTC
clone size: -
D gene: TRBD2
J gene: TRBJ2-5
V gene: TRBV9

CDR3 protein: CASIPGQGTDTQYF
CDR3 DNA: TGTGCCAGCATACCGGGACAGGGAACAGATACGCAGTATTTT
clone size: -
D gene: TRBD1
J gene: TRBJ2-3
V gene: TRBV28

CDR3 protein: CASSLRTASYEQYF
CDR3 DNA: TGTGCCAGCAGCCTAAGGACAGCCTCCTACGAGCAGTACTTC
clone size: -
D gene: -
J gene: TRBJ2-7
V gene: TRBV7-9

CDR3 protein: CASGDAGFGGNEQFF
CDR3 DNA: TGTGCCAGCGGCGATGCGGGGTTTGGGGGCAATGAGCAGTTCTTC
clone size: few
D gene: -
J gene: TRBJ2-1
V gene: TRBV5-6

CDR3 protein: CAWSPSGTGGTEAFF
CDR3 DNA: TGTGCCTGGAGCCCAAGCGGGACAGGTGGGACTGAAGCTTTCTTT
clone size: few
D gene: TRBD1
J gene: TRBJ1-1
V gene: TRBV30

CDR3 protein: CASSSTPFYEQYF
CDR3 DNA: TGTGCCAGCAGCTCTACCCCTTTCTACGAGCAGTACTTC
clone size: -
D gene: -
J gene: TRBJ2-7
V gene: TRBV6-5

CDR3 protein: CASNSLVVDTQYF
CDR3 DNA: TGTGCCAGCAATTCCCTAGTCGTAGATACGCAGTATTTT
clone size: -
D gene: -
J gene: TRBJ2-3
V gene: TRBV28

CDR3 protein: CASSSPGGQNEKLFF
CDR3 DNA: TGTGCCAGCAGTTCCCCCGGGGGGCAAAATGAAAAACTGTTTTTT
clone size: -
D gene: -
J gene: TRBJ1-4
V gene: TRBV28

CDR3 protein: CAWSPFGAYNEQFF
CDR3 DNA: TGTGCCTGGAGTCCCTTCGGGGCCTACAATGAGCAGTTCTTC
clone size: few
D gene: -
J gene: TRBJ2-1
V gene: TRBV30

CDR3 protein: CSAARDRDYEQYF
CDR3 DNA: TGCAGCGCCGCACGGGACAGGGATTACGAGCAGTACTTC
clone size: -
D gene: TRBD1
J gene: TRBJ2-7
V gene: TRBV29-1

CDR3 protein: CASIWAVGTEAFF
CDR3 DNA: TGTGCCAGCATTTGGGCAGTCGGCACTGAAGCTTTCTTT
clone size: -
D gene: -
J gene: TRBJ1-1
V gene: TRBV2

CDR3 protein: CASSGDISYNEQFF
CDR3 DNA: TGTGCCAGCAGCGGGGACATCTCCTACAATGAGCAGTTCTTC
clone size: few
D gene: -
J gene: TRBJ2-1
V gene: TRBV5-4

CDR3 protein: CASSFDRGRIGDTQYF
CDR3 DNA: TGTGCCAGCAGCTTCGACAGGGGGCGGATAGGAGATACGCAGTATTTT
clone size: few
D gene: TRBD1
J gene: TRBJ2-3
V gene: TRBV7-2

CDR3 protein: CASRLDRADTQYF
CDR3 DNA: TGTGCCAGCCGCCTGGACAGGGCAGATACGCAGTATTTT
clone size: -
D gene: TRBD1
J gene: TRBJ2-3
V gene: TRBV2

CDR3 protein: CASIVWGQGHSGANVLTF
CDR3 DNA: TGTGCCAGCATCGTATGGGGACAGGGTCACTCTGGGGCCAACGTCCTGACTTTC
clone size: -
D gene: TRBD1
J gene: TRBJ2-6
V gene: TRBV7-9

CDR3 protein: CATRDGYTF
CDR3 DNA: TGTGCTACCCGAGATGGCTACACCTTC
clone size: -
D gene: -
J gene: TRBJ1-2
V gene: TRBV28

CDR3 protein: CASSFIPEETQYF
CDR3 DNA: TGTGCTAGCAGCTTTATCCCCGAAGAGACCCAGTACTTC
clone size: few
D gene: -
J gene: TRBJ2-5
V gene: TRBV7-7

CDR3 protein: CASSLRTSSSSYNEQFF
CDR3 DNA: TGTGCCAGCAGCTTGAGGACTAGCTCATCTTCGTACAATGAGCAGTTCTTC
clone size: few
D gene: TRBD2
J gene: TRBJ2-1
V gene: TRBV5-6

CDR3 protein: CASSFGQVGDRMNTEAFF
CDR3 DNA: TGTGCCAGCAGTTTCGGACAGGTAGGGGATAGGATGAACACTGAAGCTTTCTTT
clone size: -
D gene: TRBD1
J gene: TRBJ1-1
V gene: TRBV2

CDR3 protein: CASSSPPGQGINEQFF
CDR3 DNA: TGTGCCAGCAGCTCCCCACCGGGACAGGGAATTAATGAGCAGTTCTTC
clone size: few
D gene: TRBD1
J gene: TRBJ2-1
V gene: TRBV13

CDR3 protein: CASSYSGPLGETQYF
CDR3 DNA: TGTGCCAGCAGTTACTCGGGCCCACTAGGAGAGACCCAGTACTTC
clone size: -
D gene: -
J gene: TRBJ2-5
V gene: TRBV6-5

CDR3 protein: CAWSQGAGQPQHF
CDR3 DNA: TGTGCCTGGAGCCAGGGGGCGGGTCAGCCCCAGCATTTT
clone size: -
D gene: TRBD1
J gene: TRBJ1-5
V gene: TRBV30

CDR3 protein: CSGGEDNEQFF
CDR3 DNA: TGCAGCGGCGGCGAAGACAATGAGCAGTTCTTC
clone size: many
D gene: -
J gene: TRBJ2-1
V gene: TRBV29-1

CDR3 protein: CASSYRGVDGYTF
CDR3 DNA: TGCGCCAGCAGCTACAGGGGCGTAGATGGCTACACCTTC
clone size: few
D gene: TRBD1
J gene: TRBJ1-2
V gene: TRBV5-1

CDR3 protein: CASSPPGVPLEQYF
CDR3 DNA: TGTGCCAGCAGCCCTCCAGGGGTCCCCCTTGAGCAGTACTTC
clone size: -
D gene: -
J gene: TRBJ2-7
V gene: TRBV7-2

CDR3 protein: CAWSVPEIQGSEQFF
CDR3 DNA: TGTGCCTGGAGTGTACCCGAAATACAGGGAAGTGAGCAGTTCTTC
clone size: -
D gene: -
J gene: TRBJ2-1
V gene: TRBV30

CDR3 protein: CASSPRVAGGPVDTQYF
CDR3 DNA: TGTGCCAGCAGCCCCCGGGTGGCGGGAGGGCCCGTAGATACGCAGTATTTT
clone size: -
D gene: TRBD2
J gene: TRBJ2-3
V gene: TRBV7-2

CDR3 protein: CAWAGVTVNEQFF
CDR3 DNA: TGTGCCTGGGCAGGGGTGACGGTCAATGAGCAGTTCTTC
clone size: many
D gene: -
J gene: TRBJ2-1
V gene: TRBV30

CDR3 protein: CASSSLRGGLNTQYF
CDR3 DNA: TGTGCCAGCAGCTCTCTGCGTGGGGGGTTGAATACGCAGTATTTT
clone size: few
D gene: -
J gene: TRBJ2-3
V gene: TRBV11-2

CDR3 protein: CASSEVGGRRMSGELFF
CDR3 DNA: TGTGCCAGCAGTGAAGTCGGCGGGAGGAGAATGTCCGGGGAGCTGTTTTTT
clone size: -
D gene: TRBD2
J gene: TRBJ2-2
V gene: TRBV2

CDR3 protein: CASSPPKAGQGTWEQYF
CDR3 DNA: TGTGCCAGCTCACCACCTAAGGCGGGACAGGGGACCTGGGAGCAGTACTTC
clone size: few
D gene: TRBD1
J gene: TRBJ2-7
V gene: TRBV18

CDR3 protein: CASSPELDSTHEQYF
CDR3 DNA: TGTGCCAGCTCTCCTGAACTGGACAGTACCCACGAGCAGTACTTC
clone size: few
D gene: -
J gene: TRBJ2-7
V gene: TRBV18

CDR3 protein: CASSSRDRGYNEQFF
CDR3 DNA: TGTGCCAGTAGCAGCCGGGACAGGGGGTACAATGAGCAGTTCTTC
clone size: -
D gene: TRBD1
J gene: TRBJ2-1
V gene: TRBV19

CDR3 protein: CATAPGQGAYGYTF
CDR3 DNA: TGTGCCACCGCCCCGGGACAGGGGGCCTATGGCTACACCTTC
clone size: few
D gene: TRBD1
J gene: TRBJ1-2
V gene: TRBV28

CDR3 protein: CATSRAGQGEGYTF
CDR3 DNA: TGTGCCACCAGCAGAGCTGGCCAGGGTGAGGGCTACACCTTC
clone size: few
D gene: -
J gene: TRBJ1-2
V gene: TRBV15

CDR3 protein: CSGGDRGLYGYTF
CDR3 DNA: TGCAGCGGGGGGGACAGGGGCCTCTATGGCTACACCTTC
clone size: few
D gene: TRBD1
J gene: TRBJ1-2
V gene: TRBV29-1

CDR3 protein: CAWAQRGGIFSYEQYF
CDR3 DNA: TGTGCCTGGGCACAAAGGGGTGGGATATTCTCCTACGAGCAGTACTTC
clone size: few
D gene: -
J gene: TRBJ2-7
V gene: TRBV30